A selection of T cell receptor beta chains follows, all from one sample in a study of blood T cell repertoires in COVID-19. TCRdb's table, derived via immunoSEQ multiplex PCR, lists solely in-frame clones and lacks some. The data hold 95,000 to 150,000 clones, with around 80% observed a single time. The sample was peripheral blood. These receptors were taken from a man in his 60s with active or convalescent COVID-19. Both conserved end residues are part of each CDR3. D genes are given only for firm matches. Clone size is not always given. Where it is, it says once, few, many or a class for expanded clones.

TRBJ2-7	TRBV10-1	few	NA	TGCGCCAGCAGTGACCCTGAACTAGGGGAGCAGTACTTC	CASSDPELGEQYF
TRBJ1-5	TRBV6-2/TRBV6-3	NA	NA	TGTGCCAGCAGTTACTCCTGGGCCCAGCCCCAGCATTTT	CASSYSWAQPQHF
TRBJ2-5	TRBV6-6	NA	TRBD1	TGTGCCAGCGGGACGACAGGGGCCCAAGAGACCCAGTACTTC	CASGTTGAQETQYF
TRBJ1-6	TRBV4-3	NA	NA	TGCGCCAGCAGCCAATCTCGGAATTCACCCCTCCACTTT	CASSQSRNSPLHF
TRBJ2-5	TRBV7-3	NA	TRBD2	TGTGCCAGCAGCCTTGGGACTAGCGGGGGGGAGACCCAGTACTTC	CASSLGTSGGETQYF
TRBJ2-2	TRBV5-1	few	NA	TGCGCCAGCAAACCGGAGTCCAACACCGGGGAGCTGTTTTTT	CASKPESNTGELFF
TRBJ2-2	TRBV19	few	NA	TGTGCCAGTAAACCGGAGACGAACACCGGGGAGCTGTTTTTT	CASKPETNTGELFF
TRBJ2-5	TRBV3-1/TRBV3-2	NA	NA	TGTGCCAGCAGCCCGGGAGACCGAGAGACCCAGTACTTC	CASSPGDRETQYF
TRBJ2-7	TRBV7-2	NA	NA	TGTGCCAGCAGCCCTGGGTGGAGGGACGAGCAGTACTTC	CASSPGWRDEQYF
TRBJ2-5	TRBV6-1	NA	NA	TGTGCCAGCAGTGATATCGGTACAGTCCAAGAGACCCAGTACTTC	CASSDIGTVQETQYF
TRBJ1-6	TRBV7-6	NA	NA	TGTGCCAGCAGCTTAGTTTCAGGGGACGCTTCACCCCTCCACTTT	CASSLVSGDASPLHF
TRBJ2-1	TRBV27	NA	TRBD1	TGTGCCAGCAGTTTGGGGACAGGGGAGTTCTTC	CASSLGTGEFF
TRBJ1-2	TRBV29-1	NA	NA	TGCAGCGTCTCCGACAGGCCCCACTATGGCTACACCTTC	CSVSDRPHYGYTF
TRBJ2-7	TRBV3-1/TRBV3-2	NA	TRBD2	TGTGCCAGCAGCCAAGCTCTGACTAGCGGGAGGCCCTACGAGCAGTACTTC	CASSQALTSGRPYEQYF
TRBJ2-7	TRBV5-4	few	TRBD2	TGTGCCAGCTCTAGCGGGAGCTCCTACGAGCAGTACTTC	CASSSGSSYEQYF
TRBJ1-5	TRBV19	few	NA	TGTGCCAGTAGTTCCGAGGGTCAGCCCCAGCATTTT	CASSSEGQPQHF
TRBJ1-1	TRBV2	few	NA	TGTGCCAGCACTAGAACAGGTAACACTGAAGCTTTCTTT	CASTRTGNTEAFF
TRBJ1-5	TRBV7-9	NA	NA	TGTGCCAGCAGCTTGCGGGGAGATAGCAATCAGCCCCAGCATTTT	CASSLRGDSNQPQHF
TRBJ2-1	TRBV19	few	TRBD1	TGTGCCAGTAGCACCAGGGGGAATGAGCAGTTCTTC	CASSTRGNEQFF
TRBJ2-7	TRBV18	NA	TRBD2	TGTGCCAGCTCACCCCCCCGGCCCGGGGGGGAGCAGTACTTC	CASSPPRPGGEQYF
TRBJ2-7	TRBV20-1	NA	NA	TGCAGTGCTAGCGGGAACGAGCAGTACTTC	CSASGNEQYF
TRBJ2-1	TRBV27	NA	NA	TGTGCCAGCAGTTTAACAGGGGGGGCTACAATGAGCTCCTACAATGAGCAGTTCTTC	CASSLTGGATMSSYNEQFF
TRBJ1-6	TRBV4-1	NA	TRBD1	TGCGCCAGCAGCCAAAAACTGTGGGACAGGAGCTCCTATAATTCACCCCTCCACTTT	CASSQKLWDRSSYNSPLHF
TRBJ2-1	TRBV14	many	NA	TGTGCCAGCAGCCAAGAAAACAGGGAAAATGAGCAGTTCTTC	CASSQENRENEQFF
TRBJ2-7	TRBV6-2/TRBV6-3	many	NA	TGTGCCAGCAGCCGGAGAACAGTACGGGAGTCCTACGAGCAGTACTTC	CASSRRTVRESYEQYF
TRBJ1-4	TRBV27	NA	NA	TGTGCCAGCAGTTTTGGGGCCCGTAATGAAAAACTGTTTTTT	CASSFGARNEKLFF
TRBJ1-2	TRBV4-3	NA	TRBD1	TGCGCCAGCAGCCAAGTGGCAGGGGGCACCTATGGCTACACCTTC	CASSQVAGGTYGYTF
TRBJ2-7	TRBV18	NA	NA	TGTGCCAGCTCACCGAGGGGACTCGAGGCCTCCTACGAGCAGTACTTC	CASSPRGLEASYEQYF
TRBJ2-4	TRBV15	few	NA	TGTGCCACCAGCAGACCGCCTAGCAATAACATTCAGTACTTC	CATSRPPSNNIQYF
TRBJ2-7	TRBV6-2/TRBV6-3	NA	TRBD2	TGTGCCAGCAGTTGGTCGACTAGCGGCTCCTACGAGCAGTACTTC	CASSWSTSGSYEQYF
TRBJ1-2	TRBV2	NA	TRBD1	TGTGCCAGCAGTGGAGGACAGGGCTACTATGGCTACACCTTC	CASSGGQGYYGYTF
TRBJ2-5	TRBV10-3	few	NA	TGTGCCATCAGCGTCGGAGGGGAGGCCCAGTACTTC	CAISVGGEAQYF
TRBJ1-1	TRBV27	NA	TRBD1	TGTGCCAGCAGTTGGCCGGGACAGGGGGCGACTGAAGCTTTCTTT	CASSWPGQGATEAFF
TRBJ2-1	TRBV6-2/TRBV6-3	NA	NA	TGTGCCAGCAGTTCTCATGGGGCACGAGGACGCGAGCAGTTCTTC	CASSSHGARGREQFF
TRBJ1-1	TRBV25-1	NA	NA	TGTGCCAGCAGTAGGGGGACCAACACTGAAGCTTTCTTT	CASSRGTNTEAFF